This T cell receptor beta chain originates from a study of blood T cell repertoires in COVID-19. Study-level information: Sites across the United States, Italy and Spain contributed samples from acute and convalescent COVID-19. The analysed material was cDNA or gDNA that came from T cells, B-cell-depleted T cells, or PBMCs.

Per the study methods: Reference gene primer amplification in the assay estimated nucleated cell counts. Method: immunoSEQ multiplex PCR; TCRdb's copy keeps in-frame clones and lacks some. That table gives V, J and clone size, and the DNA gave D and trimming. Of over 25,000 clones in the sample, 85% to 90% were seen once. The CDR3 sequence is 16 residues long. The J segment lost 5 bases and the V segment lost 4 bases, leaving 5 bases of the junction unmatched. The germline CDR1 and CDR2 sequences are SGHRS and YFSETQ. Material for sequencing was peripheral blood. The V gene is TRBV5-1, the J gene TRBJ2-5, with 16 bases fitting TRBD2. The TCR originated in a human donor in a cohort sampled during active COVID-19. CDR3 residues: CASSLGLAGGHETQYF. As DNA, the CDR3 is TGCGCCAGCAGCCTGGGACTAGCGGGGGGGCATGAGACCCAGTACTTC.